This T cell receptor beta chain stems from a study of molecular identifiers for immune sequencing clone quantification (dated by TCRdb to between 2017 and 2018). For the wider study: For a replicate experiment, RNA from approximately 20,000 or 100,000 naive CD8 T cells was divided into five aliquots, of which four were sequenced. This methods study benchmarked molecular-identifier clustering-based TCR repertoire sequencing (MIDCIRS) and TCR RNA copy counting, using CD8 T cells to do so. Study-wide findings and limitations: Identical TCR molecules sharing a barcode could cause highly expanded clone sizes to be underestimated. Around 2.9 recovered TCR RNA copies per cell were obtained by modeling, versus about 9.7 by digital PCR, implying a capture efficiency of about 30%. Naive libraries contained spiked-in Jurkat TCR RNA (around eleven copies' worth), which is not part of the donor repertoire. A single cell's worth of spiked-in Jurkat TCR RNA was reported detectable even among one million naive CD8 T cells. Clones above 20 RNA copies held over 99% of molecules in CMV-specific effector cells but under 1% in naive cells. When barcode sub-clustering was omitted, TCR diversity was inflated by chimeric consensus sequences, with chimeras reaching as high as 47%.

Receptor libraries were prepared by PCR. Data came from an Illumina HiSeq 4000. Preparation of bulk TCR libraries followed a previously described approach, with the TCR primers listed in Table S5. Total RNA was purified with the Qiagen AllPrep DNA/RNA kit. Before any analysis, reads coming from multiple sequencing runs of the same library were combined into one pool. As for the original processing: Only reads with exact TCR constant sequence were kept, trimmed to 150 nt, and grouped by their 12-nt molecular barcodes. Reads in each barcode group were sub-clustered using a 15% Levenshtein threshold, and a quality-weighted consensus sequence was built for each RNA molecule. Non-functional sequences were discarded, and so were lower-count sequences lying one edit away from another sequence. Based on fitting two negative binomial distributions, any barcode sub-cluster with under 20% of the maximum read count was discarded. In TCRdb, the public reads were trimmed at Q25 with fastp and aligned with MiXCR, with productive beta chains retained. Rows with a matching CDR3 protein are joined into one entry that keeps the most common DNA and genes. The V and J calls and clone size come from TCRdb's table, not from the authors' own analysis. Within this sample are around 40,000 distinct CDR3 sequences, with approximately 21% of them counted one time only. The ten largest clones represent approximately 1% of the sample.

Naive CD8 T cell libraries were made from about 20,000 to 1,000,000 sorted cells using 10%, 30% or 50% of purified RNA. Naive CD8 T cells were FACS-sorted as CD8+CD4-CCR7+CD45RA+ on a BD FACSAria II into RLT Plus buffer. Detection sensitivity was tested by spiking Jurkat RNA equal to fewer than twelve TCR copies' worth into samples containing about 20,000-1,100,000 naive CD8 T cells. CD8 T cells were enriched with RosetteSep CD8+ T Cell Enrichment Cocktail and Ficoll-Paque, followed by ACK red cell lysis. In its sample, this clonotype was seen many times. Its antigen remains undetermined. Within one base of it there is no much larger clone, and no base qualities were kept. V loses 0 bases, J loses 4 bases, and the germline ends lie 18 bases apart. As encoded in the germline V gene, CDR1 is KGHSH while CDR2 is LQKENI. The CDR3 measures 17 amino acids from cysteine to phenylalanine. This entry keeps only the CDR3 DNA: 51 bases, framed from base 1.

Sequenced input: naive CD8+ T cells from blood, with Jurkat cell RNA spiked in. According to the study, the label for this sample's cell subset or site signals: FACS-sorted CD8+CD4-CCR7+CD45RA+ naive T cells. This clonotype originated in a human donor in good health. Some libraries in this study had Jurkat cell RNA spiked in. The chain employs TRBV18 and TRBJ1-1, with the identity of the D gene unclear. The CDR3 reads as follows: CASSPPRALRGSTEAFF. The sequenced DNA: TGTGCCAGCTCACCACCGCGGGCCCTTCGAGGGAGCACTGAAGCTTTCTTT.